This T cell receptor (beta chain) was observed in a study of blood T cell repertoires in COVID-19. Study information: Sites in the United States, Italy and Spain provided acute and convalescent COVID-19 samples. T cells, B-cell-depleted T cells, or PBMCs supplied cDNA or gDNA.

CDR1 and CDR2 from the germline V gene are SGHRS and YFSETQ. The CDR3 covers 13 residues. Trimming took 4 bases from V and 8 from J; bases not matched to a gene: 4. Allocation to cohorts depended on clinical history reported by the participants. Under the authors' procedure: By means of reference gene primer amplification, nucleated cell counts were estimated. Method: immunoSEQ multiplex PCR; TCRdb's copy keeps in-frame clones and lacks some. Clone size and V and J calls were adopted from that table, with D and trimming inferred from the DNA. The table includes approximately 210,000 clones, approximately 80% detected once. This clone was seen once.

Sequenced material: PBMCs or T cells enriched from blood (not recorded which). The gene calls are TRBV5-1 and TRBJ1-5; TRBD1 matches at 9 bases. This receptor was obtained from a man aged 25-40 years with acute COVID-19. This CDR3 reads CASSTGTGKPQHF. For the CDR3, the DNA is TGCGCCAGCAGCACCGGGACAGGGAAGCCCCAGCATTTT.